The entry that follows covers one TCR beta chain sequence. Its antigen remains unidentified. Clones were sequenced by immunoSEQ multiplex PCR, and TCRdb holds only the in-frame ones, with some missing. The top ten clones hold roughly 0.35% of a sample with 1.6 million or so clones, just under 99% of them seen once. CDR3 length: 15 amino acids. CDR1 is LNHDA and CDR2 is SQIVND in the germline V gene (reference sequence). V was shortened by 5 bases and J by 5 bases, with 16 bases between the two germline ends. This entry belongs to a study of shared clonotypes between healthy human individuals. Overall study context: Each donor's CD8 memory used one plate, CD8 naive two, each CD4 subset three. Study-wide results and caveats: Though the depth was large, rarefaction showed that sorted-subset sequencing was incomplete. Read depth was anticipated to influence clonotype sharing among donors.

The sample taken for sequencing was naive CD4+ T cells sorted from blood. Subset meaning: CD45RA+ positively selected. This TCR was sampled from a man aged 25 to 40 in good health. This chain links TRBV19 with TRBJ1-3; D not certain. CDR3 sequence (DNA): TGTGCCAGTAGTTTGGGCGTATCAATAAGAAACACCATATATTTT. It specifies CASSLGVSIRNTIYF.